These 23 T cell receptor beta chains came from one sample sequenced in a study of Ad26.COV2.S vaccination and SARS-CoV-2 variants. Repertoires were generated with immunoSEQ multiplex PCR, while TCRdb's copy carries only in-frame clones and drops some. The table shows approximately 300,000 clones, with approximately 80% occurring only once. Regarding treatment: 19 received Ad26.COV2.S at low or high dose, single or two shots; roughly 5 received placebo; per-sample allocation not given. It was on day 63 after the first vaccine or placebo injection that samples were taken. Material: peripheral blood, obtained in a trial of Ad26.COV2.S vaccine versus placebo. Every receptor here comes from a person aged 18-65 years who received the Ad26.COV2.S COVID-19 vaccine or a placebo.

V is TRBV19 and J is TRBJ1-2; D is possibly TRBD1 (6 bases). This CDR3 contains 14 residues. Per the germline V gene, CDR1 is LNHDA and CDR2 is SQIVND (reference sequence). With 8 bases removed from V and 5 bases from J, the gap between germline ends came to 18 bases. The CDR3 spells CASRSSGTHYGYTF. In DNA, the CDR3 is TGTGCCAGTCGATCCTCCGGGACACATTATGGCTACACCTTC.

The table lists this clone with a count of one. The V call is TRBV5-1, the J call TRBJ2-1, with 10 nucleotides matching TRBD2. Trimming removed 4 bases from V and 6 bases from J; junction bases left unmatched: 7. This CDR3 contains 15 residues. CDR1 and CDR2 from the germline V gene are SGHRS and YFSETQ. CDR3 in amino acids: CASSPAGGRSNEQFF. In nucleotides, the CDR3 is TGCGCCAGCAGCCCAGCGGGGGGGCGGTCCAATGAGCAGTTCTTC.

The chain couples TRBV4-2 to TRBJ2-7, with 10 bases matching TRBD1. The CDR3 covers 14 residues. J was trimmed by 5 bases and V by 3 bases; bases with no gene match: 4. From germline, CDR1 is LGHNA and CDR2 YNFKEQ. In DNA form, the CDR3 reads TGTGCCAGCAGCCATCAGGACAGGGGGAACGAGCAGTACTTC. Translating gives CASSHQDRGNEQYF.

This chain connects TRBV30 to TRBJ1-1; no firm D call. The CDR3 extends over 13 amino acids. V was pared by 4 bases and J by 7 bases, with 16 bases between. Germline CDR1 and CDR2: GTSNPN and SVGIG (reference sequence). The CDR3 loop reads CAWTLDGGREAFF. CDR3 DNA sequence: TGTGCCTGGACCTTAGACGGCGGACGTGAAGCTTTCTTT. Using reference TRBV30 and TRBJ1-1 for the parts outside the CDR3, the full variable domain is SQTIHQWPATLVQPVGSPLSLECTVEGTSNPNLYWYRQAAGRGLQLLFYSVGIGQISSEVPQNLSASRPQDRQFILSSKKLLLSDSGFYLCAWTLDGGREAFFGQGTRLTVV.

The sample holds a few counts of this clone. The chain carries TRBV27 and TRBJ2-7; perhaps TRBD1 as D (5 bases). The germline V gene has CDR1 MNHEY and CDR2 SMNVEV (reference sequence). The CDR3 extends over 14 amino acids. V gave up 3 bases and J gave up 2 bases, with 11 bases separating them. The CDR3, as DNA: TGTGCCAGCAGTTTTTTGAGACAGCCCTACGAGCAGTACTTC. Amino acids: CASSFLRQPYEQYF.

V usage is TRBV6-5 and J usage is TRBJ1-1; TRBD1 might be the D (5 bases). Germline V gives CDR1 MNHEY, CDR2 SVGAGI. This CDR3 region has 15 residues. V lost 2 bases, J lost 3 bases, and 13 bases lay in between. The CDR3 DNA sequence: TGTGCCAGCAGTTACGAAAGGAGAGGGGACACTGAAGCTTTCTTT. It encodes CASSYERRGDTEAFF.

V is TRBV2 and J is TRBJ2-7; TRBD1 is a possible D gene (6 bases). Looked up from germline, CDR1 is SNHLY and CDR2 is FYNNEI. With 6 bases removed from V and 8 bases from J, the gap between germline ends came to 14 bases. The CDR3 length is 12 residues. The CDR3 nucleotides are TGTGCCAGCAGGGGGGACATGGGTAAGCAGTACTTC. This encodes CASRGDMGKQYF.

This clone has just one count. The rearrangement links TRBV7-9 to TRBJ2-1, with 7 bases identical to TRBD2. Germline values: CDR1 SEHNR, CDR2 FQNEAQ (reference sequence). This CDR3 spans 15 amino acids. V shed 5 bases, J shed 7 bases, and the junction held 11 bases outside the gene matches. The CDR3 sequence is CASSPLGGVGNEQFF. In nucleotides, the CDR3 is TGTGCCAGCAGCCCCCTGGGGGGGGTGGGTAATGAGCAGTTCTTC. The full variable domain, its missing parts supplied by reference TRBV7-9 and TRBJ2-1, is DTGVSQNPRHKITKRGQNVTFRCDPISEHNRLYWYRQTLGQGPEFLTYFQNEAQLEKSRLLSDRFSAERPKGSFSTLEIQRTEQGDSAMYLCASSPLGGVGNEQFFGPGTRLTVL.

The V and J genes are TRBV14 and TRBJ2-1; possibly TRBD2 for D (5 bases). Germline CDR1 and CDR2: SGHDN and FVKESK. The length of the CDR3 is 13 residues. With 9 bases removed from V and 7 bases from J, the gap between germline ends came to 16 bases. CDR3 sequence reads: CASRRTGWNEQFF. CDR3 nucleotides: TGTGCCAGTAGAAGAACGGGGTGGAATGAGCAGTTCTTC.

The chain uses TRBV19 and TRBJ1-6, with D possibly TRBD1 on 5 matching bases. Germline V gene lookup returns CDR1 LNHDA and CDR2 SQIVND (reference sequence). This CDR3 has 15 residues. V was clipped by 5 bases and J by 7 bases, with 15 bases between them. The CDR3 is CASSSRDGSNSPLHF. DNA for the CDR3: TGTGCCAGTAGTTCTAGGGACGGCTCCAATTCACCCCTCCACTTT.

The V gene is TRBV3-1 (or the pseudogene TRBV3-2), the J gene TRBJ2-5; 8 bases are shared with TRBD2. Trimming removed 4 bases from V and 1 base from J; junction bases left unmatched: 2. CDR1 and CDR2 from the germline V gene are LGHDT and YNNKEL (reference sequence). The CDR3 sequence is 14 residues long. CDR3 sequence (DNA): TGTGCCAGCAGCCCCGCGGGGGGCCAAGAGACCCAGTACTTC. Its protein is CASSPAGGQETQYF.

The chain carries TRBV27 and TRBJ2-1; 10 nucleotides match TRBD2. V was clipped by 6 bases and J by 9 bases; unmatched bases: 14. Per the germline V gene, CDR1 is MNHEY and CDR2 is SMNVEV (reference sequence). The CDR3 length is 16 residues. The CDR3, as DNA: TGTGCCAGCAGCACAGCTGGGAGCGGGGGGGGTGGTGAGCAGTTCTTC. It codes for CASSTAGSGGGGEQFF.

In this sample, this clone turned up once. The V and J genes are TRBV6-4 and TRBJ2-2; D is unresolved. The CDR3 consists of 12 residues. Germline V gene lookup returns CDR1 MRHNA and CDR2 SNTAGT. With 6 bases removed from V and 7 bases from J, the gap between germline ends came to 9 bases. The CDR3 bases are TGTGCCAGCAGCGAACACCGCGGGGAGCTGTTTTTT. Protein: CASSEHRGELFF.

The rearrangement uses TRBV5-1 and TRBJ1-5, with 8 bases fitting TRBD1. This CDR3 comprises 14 residues. CDR1 is SGHRS, CDR2 YFSETQ, per germline. V lost 4 bases to trimming and J lost 7 bases; unmatched junction nucleotides: 7. CDR3 nucleotides: TGCGCCAGCAGCGATACAGGGGGGGACCAGCCCCAGCATTTT. As protein: CASSDTGGDQPQHF.

The chain uses TRBV24-1 and TRBJ1-1; no firm D call. Trimming removed 2 bases from V and 3 bases from J, with 6 bases in between. Germline values: CDR1 KGHDR, CDR2 SFDVKD. The CDR3 is 13 amino acids. CDR3 region: CATSDSGHTEAFF. As DNA, the CDR3 is TGTGCCACCAGTGATTCGGGCCACACTGAAGCTTTCTTT.

The rearrangement joins TRBV7-9 to TRBJ1-5; the match to TRBD1 covers 7 bases. With V trimmed by 5 bases and J by 10 bases, 17 bases remained unmatched. The V gene's germline CDR1 is SEHNR and CDR2 FQNEAQ (reference sequence). The CDR3 is 16 residues long. CDR3 sequence: CASSPGPGGDGNPQHF. The CDR3 region has the DNA TGTGCCAGCAGCCCAGGCCCAGGGGGGGACGGTAATCCCCAGCATTTT.

The chain combines TRBV28 with TRBJ1-5; unclear D gene. V was pared by 5 bases and J by 1 base, with 6 bases between. CDR3 length: 13 residues. Germline values: CDR1 MDHEN, CDR2 SYDVKM. CDR3 loop: CASSVDSNQPQHF. The CDR3, as DNA: TGTGCCAGCAGTGTGGACAGCAATCAGCCCCAGCATTTT.

This rearrangement joins TRBV7-9 to TRBJ2-5; no clear D. The CDR3 covers 15 residues. Germline-derived CDR1 and CDR2 are SEHNR and FQNEAQ (reference sequence). V was cut by 4 bases and J by 2 bases, with 14 bases left in between. The CDR3 loop reads CASSSTIDPQETQYF. In DNA, the CDR3 is TGTGCCAGCAGCTCCACTATTGACCCACAAGAGACCCAGTACTTC.

The DNA for the CDR3 is TGTGCCAGCAGCCGCGCCGGGGATGAGCAGTTCTTC. The encoded protein is CASSRAGDEQFF. The genes are TRBV7-3 and TRBJ2-1; D perhaps matches TRBD2 (5 bases). Trimming removed 5 bases at V and 8 bases at J, with 10 bases between. The CDR3 extends over 12 amino acids. The germline V gene has CDR1 SGHTA and CDR2 FQGTGA.

A note on this clone: This specimen includes other DNA sequences encoding the same CDR3. The chain employs TRBV5-1 and TRBJ1-6; D is uncertain. Germline values: CDR1 SGHRS, CDR2 YFSETQ. The V gene lost 0 bases and the J gene lost 0 bases, with 4 bases spanning the gap. CDR3 length: 15 amino acids. The CDR3 protein is CASSLDSSYNSPLHF. For the CDR3, the DNA is TGCGCCAGCAGCTTGGACAGCTCCTATAATTCACCCCTCCACTTT.

The chain employs TRBV6-1 and TRBJ1-6; D uncertain. Germline CDR1 reads MNHNS; CDR2 reads SASEGT. V was clipped by 3 bases and J by 2 bases, with 8 bases between them. This CDR3 is 15 amino acids long. DNA for the CDR3: TGTGCCAGCAGTGACGGATCCCCCTATAATTCACCCCTCCACTTT. Its translation is CASSDGSPYNSPLHF.

The J gene is TRBJ1-2, the V gene TRBV6-1; 9 positions match TRBD1. The CDR3 contains 14 residues. The V gene's germline CDR1 is MNHNS and CDR2 SASEGT. After removal of 2 bases from V and 6 bases from J, the junction contained 4 bases not matched to a gene. The CDR3 bases are TGTGCCAGCAGTGAAAGGGACAGGGCGCATGGCTACACCTTC. It codes for CASSERDRAHGYTF.

The CDR3 here is CASSRGIHYEQYF. CDR3 DNA sequence: TGTGCCAGCAGTCGGGGGATCCACTACGAGCAGTACTTC. The chain couples TRBV9 to TRBJ2-7; D may be TRBD2 (6 bases). The CDR3 length is 13 residues. Deletions cut 5 bases from V and 3 bases from J, with 12 bases between. Germline assignment: CDR1 SGDLS and CDR2 YYNGEE.